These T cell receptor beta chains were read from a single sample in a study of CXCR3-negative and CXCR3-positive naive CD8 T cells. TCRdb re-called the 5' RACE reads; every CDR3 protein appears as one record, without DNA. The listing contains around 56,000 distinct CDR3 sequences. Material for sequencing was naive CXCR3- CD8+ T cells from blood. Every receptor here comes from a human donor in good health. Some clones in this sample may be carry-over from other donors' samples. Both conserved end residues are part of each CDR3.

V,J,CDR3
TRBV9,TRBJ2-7,CASSVGGGGYEQYF
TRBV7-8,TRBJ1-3,CASSSLGLHGNTIYF
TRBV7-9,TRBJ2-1,CASSETPSYNEQFF
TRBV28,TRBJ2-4,CASRTSGGDKAKNIQYF
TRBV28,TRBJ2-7,CATSGFKEYEQYF
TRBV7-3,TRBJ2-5,CASSQGLAGDQETQYF
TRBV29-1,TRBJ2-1,CSAGTGPVEQFF
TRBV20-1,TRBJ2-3,CSARDLAGGPSTDTQYF
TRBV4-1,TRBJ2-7,CASSQSDRSYEQYF
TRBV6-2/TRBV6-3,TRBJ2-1,CASSHPFFNEQFF
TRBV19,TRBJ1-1,CASSIGVQNTEAFF
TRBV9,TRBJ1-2,CASSEALPQTGDDGYTF